Shown below are 20 T cell receptor beta chains from a single sample sequenced in a study of T cells in Graves' hyperthyroidism and ophthalmopathy. RNA transcripts served as the template for amplifying TCR beta CDR3 regions. HTBI primers drove first-round RT-PCR of the TCR CDR3. TCRdb called the multiplex PCR reads again in MiXCR, with one record for every CDR3 protein. The table lists 600,000 or so distinct CDR3 sequences, about 16% of them singletons. Material: blood. The receptors derive from a woman in her twenties or thirties with Graves' hyperthyroidism.

This clonotype has ten or more counts. V gene TRBV28 combines with J gene TRBJ1-5; D is unclear. The germline V gene has CDR1 MDHEN and CDR2 SYDVKM. V lost 2 bases and J lost 7, with 12 bases in between. This CDR3 has 14 amino acids. CDR3: CASSLVVEGQPQHF. The CDR3 DNA follows: TGTGCCAGCAGTTTAGTGGTGGAAGGGCAGCCCCAGCATTTT.

This clonotype was observed a handful of times. The rearrangement joins TRBV20-1 to TRBJ2-2; D could derive from TRBD1 or TRBD2 (5 bases each). Germline V gene lookup returns CDR1 DFQATT and CDR2 SNEGSKA (reference sequence). V lost 6 bases and J lost 2, with 13 bases in between. This CDR3 has 14 amino acids. In DNA, the CDR3 is TGCAGTGCGGGGGACGGAGCTAACACCGGGGAGCTGTTTTTT. Its protein is CSAGDGANTGELFF.

This clonotype occurred many times. The J gene is TRBJ2-1, the V gene TRBV20-1, with TRBD2 as a possible D gene (5 bases). The V and J ends lost 3 bases and 6 bases respectively, with 12 bases between them. The germline V gene encodes CDR1 DFQATT and CDR2 SNEGSKA (reference sequence). The CDR3 has 13 residues. In DNA, the CDR3 is TGCAGTGCTAGTGAGCGGATAGCCAATGAGCAGTTCTTC. Translation: CSASERIANEQFF.

The chain has TRBV7-9 and TRBJ1-5; the D gene is possibly TRBD1 (5 bases). The CDR3 length is 15 residues. V lost 8 bases and J 0 bases, leaving 14 bases between the germline ends. Germline CDR1 is SEHNR and CDR2 is FQNEAQ (reference sequence). CDR3: CASPLRGFSNQPQHF. In DNA, the CDR3 is TGTGCCAGCCCTTTAAGGGGATTTAGCAATCAGCCCCAGCATTTT.

The gene calls are TRBV5-5 and TRBJ2-6; tentative D call: TRBD1 (7 bases). Looked up from germline, CDR1 is SGHKS and CDR2 is YYEKEE (reference sequence). V lost 5 bases and J 0 bases, leaving 12 bases between the germline ends. CDR3 length equals 16 residues. DNA of the CDR3: TGTGCCAGCAGGCGGGACAGTGGCTCTGGGGCCAACGTCCTGACTTTC. Translated, it gives CASRRDSGSGANVLTF.

This clonotype has ten or more counts. The chain carries TRBV28 and TRBJ2-1, with 9 bases lining up with TRBD2. The CDR3 is 15 amino acids. Trimming at V came to 5 bases and at J to 5 bases, leaving 7 bases not matched to a gene. In germline, CDR1 is MDHEN, CDR2 SYDVKM. CDR3 sequence: CASSTSGGPNNEQFF. CDR3 DNA sequence: TGTGCCAGCAGTACAAGCGGGGGGCCTAACAATGAGCAGTTCTTC.

The sample holds many counts of this clonotype. The chain has TRBV28 and TRBJ2-7; TRBD2 agrees at 8 bases. This CDR3 is 13 amino acids long. V was pared by 6 bases and J by 7 bases, with 8 bases of the junction left unmatched. Germline V gives CDR1 MDHEN, CDR2 SYDVKM. The CDR3: CASRYGGGGEQYF. The DNA of the CDR3 is TGTGCCAGCAGGTACGGGGGGGGAGGAGAGCAGTACTTC.

The rearrangement joins TRBV27 to TRBJ2-7; unclear D gene. Germline lookup yields CDR1 MNHEY and CDR2 SMNVEV (reference sequence). This CDR3 is built from 16 residues. The V end was cut by 6 bases, the J end by 5 bases, with 23 bases between. The CDR3 reads CASSSKPMGILHEQYF. The CDR3 DNA follows: TGTGCCAGCAGCTCTAAACCCATGGGGATCTTACACGAGCAGTACTTC.

This clonotype was counted at least ten times. CDR3 sequence (DNA): TGTGCCAGCAGCCAAGGCAGGGAGCTGTTTTTT. Protein product: CASSQGRELFF. This chain links TRBV11-3 with TRBJ2-2; D call uncertain. The germline CDR1 and CDR2 sequences are SGHNT and YENEEA. With 5 bases removed from V and 9 bases from J, the gap between germline ends came to 7 bases. This CDR3 contains 11 residues.

This clonotype was seen repeatedly, ten times or more. This chain links TRBV27 with TRBJ1-5; the D gene is possibly TRBD1 (6 bases). V was cut by 6 bases and J by 4 bases, with 10 bases left in between. CDR1 and CDR2 (germline): MNHEY, SMNVEV (reference sequence). CDR3 length: 13 residues. In nucleotides, the CDR3 is TGTGCCAGCAGCTTACAGGGAAATCAGCCCCAGCATTTT. Protein: CASSLQGNQPQHF.

There are many counts of this clonotype. CDR3: CASRRLAYEQYF. The CDR3 bases are TGTGCCAGCAGGAGGTTGGCCTACGAGCAGTACTTC. This chain links TRBV2 with TRBJ2-7; unclear D gene. The ends were cut back, 6 bases at V and 2 bases at J, with 8 bases in the middle. Per germline, CDR1 SNHLY and CDR2 FYNNEI. The CDR3 length is 12 residues.

This clonotype was recorded at least ten times. This sequence joins TRBV5-1 and TRBJ1-1, with D unclear. CDR1 SGHRS and CDR2 YFSETQ come from the germline V gene. Trimming removed 4 bases at V and 1 base at J, with 14 bases between. The CDR3 consists of 15 residues. The CDR3 loop is CASSPETTTNTEAFF. The CDR3 nucleotides are TGCGCCAGCAGCCCGGAGACAACTACGAACACTGAAGCTTTCTTT.

This clonotype was seen many times. This rearrangement joins TRBV20-1 to TRBJ2-3, with D uncertain. Looked up from germline, CDR1 is DFQATT and CDR2 is SNEGSKA (reference sequence). There are 13 residues in the CDR3. V lost 0 bases to trimming and J lost 4 bases, with 8 bases between them. CDR3 in DNA: TGCAGTGCTAGAGAGGATGTTGCAGATACGCAGTATTTT. Translation gives CSAREDVADTQYF.

This clonotype was counted a few times. The V and J genes are TRBV6-1 and TRBJ2-1, with D hard to call. This CDR3 spans 14 amino acids. Per the germline V gene, CDR1 is MNHNS and CDR2 is SASEGT. Trimming shortened V by 5 bases and J by 4 bases, and 12 bases separated the two germline ends. The CDR3 loop is CASSYFGRYNEQFF. The CDR3 DNA reads as TGTGCCAGCAGTTATTTCGGCAGGTACAATGAGCAGTTCTTC.

The V and J genes are TRBV30 and TRBJ2-2; the D is unclear. The CDR3 is 10 amino acids. V was pared by 4 bases and J by 3 bases, with 0 bases between. Germline CDR1 and CDR2: GTSNPN and SVGIG (reference sequence). In DNA, the CDR3 is TGTGCCTGGAACACCGGGGAGCTGTTTTTT. Its protein is CAWNTGELFF.

This clonotype was detected many times. The junction shows a germline mismatch at one end, possibly a read error. In DNA form, the CDR3 reads TGTGCCAGCAGCTTGAAGCTAGCGGGAGGGAGCAGAGATACGCAGTATTTT. It translates to CASSLKLAGGSRDTQYF. This chain uses TRBV14 with TRBJ2-3; TRBD2 aligns across 12 bases. The CDR3 totals 17 residues. Germline values: CDR1 SGHDN, CDR2 FVKESK.

The table lists this clonotype with many counts. J is TRBJ2-3 and V is TRBV3-1, with TRBD2 as a possible D gene (5 bases). Germline assignment: CDR1 LGHDT and CDR2 YNNKEL (reference sequence). The CDR3 totals 14 residues. Deletions cut 2 bases from V and 4 bases from J, with 10 bases between. The CDR3 bases are TGTGCCAGCAGCCAAATCGTGCGGGCAGATACGCAGTATTTT. As protein: CASSQIVRADTQYF.

This clonotype showed up just a few times. The chain's CDR3 is CASSYSGKRTYEQYF. The CDR3 DNA reads TGTGCCAGCAGTTACAGCGGGAAGAGAACCTACGAGCAGTACTTC. This sequence joins TRBV6-5 and TRBJ2-7; 7 bases match TRBD2. After removal of 2 bases from V and 2 bases from J, the junction contained 6 bases not matched to a gene. The germline gives CDR1 MNHEY, CDR2 SVGAGI. The CDR3 sequence is 15 residues long.

In its sample, this clonotype was seen many times. The chain is built from TRBV7-8 and TRBJ2-5; 7 bases are a match to TRBD2. V trimming: 5 bases; J trimming: 5 bases; junction bases outside the gene matches: 11. Germline V gives CDR1 SGHVS, CDR2 FQNEAQ. This CDR3 is 15 amino acids long. The CDR3 loop reads CASSPWTSLWETQYF. CDR3 in DNA: TGTGCCAGCAGCCCCTGGACTAGTCTGTGGGAGACCCAGTACTTC. Looking up the rest from reference TRBV7-8 and TRBJ2-5 gives the full variable domain: GAGVSQSPRYKVAKRGQDVALRCDPISGHVSLFWYQQALGQGPEFLTYFQNEAQLDKSGLPSDRFFAERPEGSVSTLKIQRTQQEDSAVYLCASSPWTSLWETQYFGPGTRLLVL.

The sample holds many counts of this clonotype. CDR3 in DNA: TGTGCCAGCAGCTTAGTTTCGCTGAGACAGGGGGACACTGAAGCTTTCTTT. Protein: CASSLVSLRQGDTEAFF. The gene calls are TRBV7-2 and TRBJ1-1; 9 bases line up with TRBD1. The CDR3 length is 17 residues. Germline V gives CDR1 SGHTA, CDR2 FQGNSA. V dropped 1 base and J dropped 3; count of bases not matched to a gene: 9.